The present T cell receptor beta chain was sequenced within a study of blood T cell repertoires in COVID-19. Turning to the study itself: Italy, Spain and the United States were the sources of the convalescent and acute COVID-19 samples. PBMCs, B-cell-depleted T cells, or T cells were the source of the cDNA or gDNA that made up the material.

The V and J ends lost 5 bases and 8 bases respectively, with 16 bases between them. CDR3 length: 13 amino acids. Germline values: CDR1 SGHNT, CDR2 YYREEE (reference sequence). In the study's own analysis: Quantification of nucleated cells was approximated via reference gene primer amplification. The protocol was immunoSEQ multiplex PCR, while the TCRdb copy is restricted to in-frame clones and leaves out a portion. V, J and clone size reflect that table, while D and trimming were determined from the DNA. Here the sample spans around 200,000 clones, more than 75% being singletons. The clonotype comes from a man aged 55 to 70 who had recovered from COVID-19. The sample was peripheral blood. The chain uses TRBV5-4 and TRBJ1-1, with a tentative D call TRBD1 (5 bases). The CDR3 sequence is CASSSDNLNEAFF. CDR3 nucleotides: TGTGCCAGCAGTTCGGACAACCTCAACGAAGCTTTCTTT.